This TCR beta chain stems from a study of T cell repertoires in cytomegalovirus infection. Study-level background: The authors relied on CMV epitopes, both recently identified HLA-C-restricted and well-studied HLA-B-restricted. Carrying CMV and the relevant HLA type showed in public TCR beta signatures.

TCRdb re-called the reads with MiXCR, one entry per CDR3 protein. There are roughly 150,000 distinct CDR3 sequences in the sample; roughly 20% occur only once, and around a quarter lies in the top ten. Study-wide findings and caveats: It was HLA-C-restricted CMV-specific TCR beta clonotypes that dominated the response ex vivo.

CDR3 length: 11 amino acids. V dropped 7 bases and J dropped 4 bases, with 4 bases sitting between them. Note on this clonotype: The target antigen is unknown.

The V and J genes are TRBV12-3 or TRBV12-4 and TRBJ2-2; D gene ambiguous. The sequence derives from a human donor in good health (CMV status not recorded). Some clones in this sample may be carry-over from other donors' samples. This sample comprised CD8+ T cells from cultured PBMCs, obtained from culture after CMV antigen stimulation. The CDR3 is CASILTGELFF. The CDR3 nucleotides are TGTGCCAGCATACTCACCGGGGAGCTGTTTTTT.